This TCR beta chain was recovered during a study of blood T cell repertoires in COVID-19. V was cut by 7 bases and J by 5 bases, with 15 bases left in between. CDR3 size: 14 residues. Germline CDR1 and CDR2: MDHEN and SYDVKM. The table came from immunoSEQ multiplex PCR; TCRdb's copy has only in-frame clones and leaves some out. The sample consists of over 200,000 clones, around nine tenths of them appearing once. This TCR was sampled from a woman in her sixties with acute or convalescent COVID-19. The sequenced sample consisted of peripheral blood. This rearrangement joins TRBV28 to TRBJ2-4, with D possibly matching TRBD1 (6 bases). In DNA, the CDR3 is TGTGCCAGCAAAATTCAGGGGAAGGAAAACATTCAGTACTTC. It translates to CASKIQGKENIQYF. The variable domain in full, with the rest retrieved from reference TRBV28 and TRBJ2-4, is DVKVTQSSRYLVKRTGEKVFLECVQDMDHENMFWYRQDPGLGLRLIYFSYDVKMKEKGDIPEGYSVSREKKERFSLILESASTNQTSMYLCASKIQGKENIQYFGAGTRLSVL.